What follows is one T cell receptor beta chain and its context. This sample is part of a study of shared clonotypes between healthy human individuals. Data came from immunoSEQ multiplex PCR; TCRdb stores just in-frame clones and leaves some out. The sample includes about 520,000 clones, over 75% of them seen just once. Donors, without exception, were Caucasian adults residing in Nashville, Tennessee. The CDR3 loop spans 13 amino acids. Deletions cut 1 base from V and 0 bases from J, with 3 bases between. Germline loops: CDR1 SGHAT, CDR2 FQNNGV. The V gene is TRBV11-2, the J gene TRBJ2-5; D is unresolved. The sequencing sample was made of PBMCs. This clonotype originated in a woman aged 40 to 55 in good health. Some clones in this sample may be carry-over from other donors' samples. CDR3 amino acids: CASSLAHQETQYF. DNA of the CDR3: TGTGCCAGCAGCTTAGCCCACCAAGAGACCCAGTACTTC.